This T cell receptor (beta chain) was documented in a study of human T cells and chemical hapten exposure. In the study overall: Diphenylcyclopropenone, dosed weekly to the scalp, was given to patients throughout the roughly 24-week study.

Time point noted: patch test 2, 6 weeks after DPC sensitization. Treatment defined: therapeutic diphenylcyclopropenone sensitization with weekly scalp DPC. V was shortened by 0 bases and J by 3 bases, with 6 bases between the two germline ends. CDR1 and CDR2 from the germline V gene are MGHDK and SYGVNS. The CDR3 has 13 residues. This clonotype came up many times. One entry per CDR3 protein results from TCRdb running MiXCR on the RACE reads. The sample lists about 73,000 distinct CDR3 sequences, 8.5% occurring once. J is TRBJ2-7 and V is TRBV25-1; the D is unclear. The sequences come from whole blood, collected in connection with sensitization to the hapten diphenylcyclopropenone (DPC). The origin of this receptor is a woman between 50 and 59 years old with alopecia areata. Some clones in this sample may be carry-over from other donors' samples. The chain's CDR3 is CASSEYHGYEQYF. CDR3 nucleotide sequence: TGTGCCAGCAGTGAATACCACGGCTACGAGCAGTACTTC.